This TCR beta chain stems from a study of control samples from healthy donors and cancer patients. This clone was seen only a few times. The assay was immunoSEQ multiplex PCR, and TCRdb's table has in-frame clones only and misses some. Of fewer than 200,000 clones listed, around 91% are singletons. Trimming cost V 2 bases and J 1 base; bases outside gene matches: 2. The germline V gene has CDR1 SGHRS and CDR2 YFSETQ. CDR3 length: 15 amino acids. The sequencing sample was made of blood. This TCR was recovered from a woman aged 50 to 65 in good health. The chain has TRBV5-1 and TRBJ2-5; the match to TRBD1 covers 10 bases. The CDR3 loop reads CASSLRTGGQETQYF. CDR3 nucleotides: TGCGCCAGCAGCTTACGGACAGGGGGCCAAGAGACCCAGTACTTC.